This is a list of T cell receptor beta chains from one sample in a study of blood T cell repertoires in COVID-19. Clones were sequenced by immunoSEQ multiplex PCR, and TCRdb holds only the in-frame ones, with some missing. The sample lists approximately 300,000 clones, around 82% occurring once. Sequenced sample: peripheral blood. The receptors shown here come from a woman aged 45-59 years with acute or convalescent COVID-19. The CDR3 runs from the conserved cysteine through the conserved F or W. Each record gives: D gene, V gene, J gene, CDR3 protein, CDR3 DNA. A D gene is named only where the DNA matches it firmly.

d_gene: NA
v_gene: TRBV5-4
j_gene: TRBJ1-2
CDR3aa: CASSIEQGGSSGYTF
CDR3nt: TGTGCCAGCAGCATAGAACAGGGTGGCTCTTCTGGCTACACCTTC

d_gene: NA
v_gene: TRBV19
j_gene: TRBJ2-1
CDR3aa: CASSIRGNEQFF
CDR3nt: TGTGCCAGTAGTATACGCGGTAATGAGCAGTTCTTC

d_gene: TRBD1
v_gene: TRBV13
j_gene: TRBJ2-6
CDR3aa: CASTVTTGDNSGANVLTF
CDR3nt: TGTGCCAGCACCGTAACGACAGGGGACAACTCTGGGGCCAACGTCCTGACTTTC

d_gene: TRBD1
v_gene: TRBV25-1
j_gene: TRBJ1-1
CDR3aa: CASSKRGQGGTEAFF
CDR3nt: TGTGCCAGCAGTAAAAGGGGGCAGGGAGGCACTGAAGCTTTCTTT

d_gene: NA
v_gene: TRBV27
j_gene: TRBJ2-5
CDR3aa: CASSRDKLETQYF
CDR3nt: TGTGCCAGCAGCCGAGACAAATTAGAGACCCAGTACTTC

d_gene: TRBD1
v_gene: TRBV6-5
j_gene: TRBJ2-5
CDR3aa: CASRTGTGGAETQYF
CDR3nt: TGTGCCAGCAGAACCGGGACAGGGGGCGCAGAGACCCAGTACTTC

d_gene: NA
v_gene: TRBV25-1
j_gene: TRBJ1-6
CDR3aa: CASSESGSSYNSPLHF
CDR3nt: TGTGCCAGCAGTGAATCAGGCAGCTCCTATAATTCACCCCTCCACTTT

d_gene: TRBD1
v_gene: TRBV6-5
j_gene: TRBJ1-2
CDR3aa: CASTLGQGNYGYTF
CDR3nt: TGTGCCAGCACCCTGGGACAGGGAAACTATGGCTACACCTTC

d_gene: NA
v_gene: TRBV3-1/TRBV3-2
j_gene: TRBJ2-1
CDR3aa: CASSQETSSYNEQFF
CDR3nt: TGTGCCAGCAGCCAAGAAACGAGCTCCTACAATGAGCAGTTCTTC

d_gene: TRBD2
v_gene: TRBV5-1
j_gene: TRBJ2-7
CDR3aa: CASSSSAGGPLYEQYF
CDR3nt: TGCGCCAGCAGCAGCTCGGCGGGAGGGCCTCTTTACGAGCAGTACTTC

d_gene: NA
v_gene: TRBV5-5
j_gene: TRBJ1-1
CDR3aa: CASSLSGAGTEAFF
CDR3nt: TGTGCCAGCAGCTTATCAGGGGCAGGCACTGAAGCTTTCTTT

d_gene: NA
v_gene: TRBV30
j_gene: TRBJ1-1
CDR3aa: CAWIFQGLNTEAFF
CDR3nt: TGTGCCTGGATCTTCCAGGGCCTGAACACTGAAGCTTTCTTT

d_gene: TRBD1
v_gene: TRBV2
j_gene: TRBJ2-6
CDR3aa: CASRSGTGTSFGANVLTF
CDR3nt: TGTGCCAGCAGATCCGGGACAGGGACGTCTTTTGGGGCCAACGTCCTGACTTTC

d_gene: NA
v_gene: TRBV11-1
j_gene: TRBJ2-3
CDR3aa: CASRDSVTDTQYF
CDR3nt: TGTGCCAGCCGGGACTCAGTCACAGATACGCAGTATTTT

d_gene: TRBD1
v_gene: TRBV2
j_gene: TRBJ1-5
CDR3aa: CASLDRAIQPQHF
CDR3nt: TGTGCCAGCCTTGACAGGGCGATTCAGCCCCAGCATTTT